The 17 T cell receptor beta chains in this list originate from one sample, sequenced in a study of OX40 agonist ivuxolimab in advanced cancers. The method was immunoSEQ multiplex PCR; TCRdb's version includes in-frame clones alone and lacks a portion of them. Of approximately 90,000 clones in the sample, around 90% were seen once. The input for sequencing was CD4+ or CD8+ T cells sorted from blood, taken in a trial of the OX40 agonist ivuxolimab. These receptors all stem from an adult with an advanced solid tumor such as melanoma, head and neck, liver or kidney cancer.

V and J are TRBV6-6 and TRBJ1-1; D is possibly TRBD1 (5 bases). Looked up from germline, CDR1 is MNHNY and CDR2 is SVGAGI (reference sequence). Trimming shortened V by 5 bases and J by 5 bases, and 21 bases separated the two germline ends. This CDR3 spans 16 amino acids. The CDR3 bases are TGTGCCAGCAGTGCCAACCCTGGGACCGACGGGACTGAAGCTTTCTTT. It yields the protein CASSANPGTDGTEAFF.

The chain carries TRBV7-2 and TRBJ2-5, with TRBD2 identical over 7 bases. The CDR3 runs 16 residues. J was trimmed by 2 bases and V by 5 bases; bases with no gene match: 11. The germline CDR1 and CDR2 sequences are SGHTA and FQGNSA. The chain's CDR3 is CASSLSGRGGQETQYF. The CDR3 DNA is TGTGCCAGCAGCCTTAGTGGGCGCGGGGGTCAAGAGACCCAGTACTTC.

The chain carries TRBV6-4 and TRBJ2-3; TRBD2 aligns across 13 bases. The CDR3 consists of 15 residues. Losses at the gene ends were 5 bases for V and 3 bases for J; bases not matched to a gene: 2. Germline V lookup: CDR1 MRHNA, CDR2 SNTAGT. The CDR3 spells CASSTSGGATDTQYF. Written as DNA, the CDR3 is TGTGCCAGCAGTACTAGCGGGGGGGCTACAGATACGCAGTATTTT.

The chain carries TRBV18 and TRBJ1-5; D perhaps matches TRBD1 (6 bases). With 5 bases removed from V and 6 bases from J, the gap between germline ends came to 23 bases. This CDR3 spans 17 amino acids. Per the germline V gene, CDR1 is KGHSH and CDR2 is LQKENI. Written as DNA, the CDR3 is TGTGCCAGCTCAGAAGGACAGCCGGACGTTTATGGTCAGCCCCAGCATTTT. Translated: CASSEGQPDVYGQPQHF.

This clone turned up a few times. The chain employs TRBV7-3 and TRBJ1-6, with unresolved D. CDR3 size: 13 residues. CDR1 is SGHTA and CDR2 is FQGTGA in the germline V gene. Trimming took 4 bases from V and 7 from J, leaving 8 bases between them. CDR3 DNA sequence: TGTGCCAGCAGCTCCCGATCAAATTCACCCCTCCACTTT. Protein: CASSSRSNSPLHF.

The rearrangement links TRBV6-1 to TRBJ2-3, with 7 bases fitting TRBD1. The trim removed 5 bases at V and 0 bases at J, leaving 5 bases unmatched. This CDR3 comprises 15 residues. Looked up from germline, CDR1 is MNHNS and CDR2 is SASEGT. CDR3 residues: CASSLDRLSTDTQYF. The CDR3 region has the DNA TGTGCCAGCAGTCTGGACAGGCTTAGCACAGATACGCAGTATTTT.

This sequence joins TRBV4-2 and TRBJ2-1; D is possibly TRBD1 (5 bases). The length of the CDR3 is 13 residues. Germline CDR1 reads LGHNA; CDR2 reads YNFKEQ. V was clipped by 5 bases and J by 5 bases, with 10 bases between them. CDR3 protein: CASSSNRNNEQFF. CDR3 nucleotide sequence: TGTGCCAGCAGCTCTAACAGGAACAATGAGCAGTTCTTC.

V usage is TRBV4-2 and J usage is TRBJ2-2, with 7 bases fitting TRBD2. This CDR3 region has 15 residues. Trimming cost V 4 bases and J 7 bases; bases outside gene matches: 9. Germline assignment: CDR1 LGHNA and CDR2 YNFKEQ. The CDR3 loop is CASSRPGGEVGELFF. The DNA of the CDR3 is TGTGCCAGCAGCCGACCTGGGGGGGAGGTCGGGGAGCTGTTTTTT.

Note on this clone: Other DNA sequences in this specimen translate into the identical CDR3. The CDR3 reads CAWSVHRNQPQHF. For the CDR3, the DNA is TGTGCCTGGAGTGTACACCGAAATCAGCCCCAGCATTTT. The chain uses TRBV30 and TRBJ1-5; D remains ambiguous. The CDR3 consists of 13 residues. Looked up from germline, CDR1 is GTSNPN and CDR2 is SVGIG (reference sequence). Trimming took 0 bases from V and 4 from J, leaving 7 bases between them. The whole variable domain, remainder taken from reference TRBV30 and TRBJ1-5, is SQTIHQWPATLVQPVGSPLSLECTVEGTSNPNLYWYRQAAGRGLQLLFYSVGIGQISSEVPQNLSASRPQDRQFILSSKKLLLSDSGFYLCAWSVHRNQPQHFGDGTRLSIL.

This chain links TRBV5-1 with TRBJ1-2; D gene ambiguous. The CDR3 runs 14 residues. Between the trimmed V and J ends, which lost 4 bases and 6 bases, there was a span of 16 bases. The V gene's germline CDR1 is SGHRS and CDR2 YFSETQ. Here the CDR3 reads CASSPLGDFDGYTF. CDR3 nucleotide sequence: TGCGCCAGCAGCCCCCTCGGGGATTTTGATGGCTACACCTTC. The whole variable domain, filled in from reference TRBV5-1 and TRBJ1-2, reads KAGVTQTPRYLIKTRGQQVTLSCSPISGHRSVSWYQQTPGQGLQFLFEYFSETQRNKGNFPGRFSGRQFSNSRSEMNVSTLELGDSALYLCASSPLGDFDGYTFGSGTRLTVV.

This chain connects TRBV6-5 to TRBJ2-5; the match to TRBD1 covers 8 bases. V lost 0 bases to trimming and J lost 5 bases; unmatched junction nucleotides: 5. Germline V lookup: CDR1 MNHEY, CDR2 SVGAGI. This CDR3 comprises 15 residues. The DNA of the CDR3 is TGTGCCAGCAGTTACTCCCAGGGGGCGCGGGAGACCCAGTACTTC. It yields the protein CASSYSQGARETQYF.

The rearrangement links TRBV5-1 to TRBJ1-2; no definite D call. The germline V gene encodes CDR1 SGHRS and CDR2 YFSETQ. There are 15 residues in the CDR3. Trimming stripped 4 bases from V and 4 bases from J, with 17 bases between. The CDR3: CASSLSGAGVYGYTF. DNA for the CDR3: TGCGCCAGCAGCCTCTCAGGTGCGGGCGTCTATGGCTACACCTTC.

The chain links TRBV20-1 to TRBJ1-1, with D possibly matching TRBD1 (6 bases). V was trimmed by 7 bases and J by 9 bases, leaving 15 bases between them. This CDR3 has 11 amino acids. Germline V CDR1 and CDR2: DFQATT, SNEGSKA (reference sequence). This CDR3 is CSVAGEVKAFF. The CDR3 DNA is TGCAGTGTGGCAGGGGAAGTCAAAGCTTTCTTT.

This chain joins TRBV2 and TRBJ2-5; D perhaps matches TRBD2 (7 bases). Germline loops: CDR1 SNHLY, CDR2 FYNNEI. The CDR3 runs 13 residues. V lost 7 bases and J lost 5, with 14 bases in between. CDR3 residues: CASKGGEEETQYF. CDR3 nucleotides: TGTGCCAGCAAGGGGGGGGAGGAGGAGACCCAGTACTTC.

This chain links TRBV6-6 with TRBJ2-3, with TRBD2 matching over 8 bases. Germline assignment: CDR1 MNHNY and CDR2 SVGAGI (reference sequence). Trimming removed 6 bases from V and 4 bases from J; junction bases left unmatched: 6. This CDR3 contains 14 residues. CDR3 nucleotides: TGTGCCAGCAGCTCGGGGGGGCGAGCAGATACGCAGTATTTT. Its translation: CASSSGGRADTQYF.

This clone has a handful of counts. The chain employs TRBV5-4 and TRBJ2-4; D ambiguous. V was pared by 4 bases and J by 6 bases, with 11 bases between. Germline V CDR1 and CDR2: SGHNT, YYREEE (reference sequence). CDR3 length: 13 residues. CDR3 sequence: CASSQRDINIQYF. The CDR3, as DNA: TGTGCCAGCAGCCAAAGGGATATAAACATTCAGTACTTC.

The CDR3 loop reads CASSTGDKNIQYF. CDR3 bases: TGTGCCAGCAGTACAGGGGACAAAAACATTCAGTACTTC. The rearrangement joins TRBV28 to TRBJ2-4, with 7 bases fitting TRBD1. This CDR3 comprises 13 residues. The J segment lost 3 bases and the V segment lost 5 bases, leaving 1 base of the junction unmatched. In germline, CDR1 is MDHEN, CDR2 SYDVKM.